The present entry profiles one T cell receptor beta chain with its context. Its matching antigen is unknown. The data are from a study of beta chain features in type 1 diabetes. The wider study: The study found patients and healthy donors alike in age, gender and cell yields.

Whole-study results and caveats: Significant though moderate, a shortening of TCRB CDR3s appeared in all four CD4+ subsets of Type 1 diabetes patients. Within patients, naive, central memory and Treg TCRB repertoires seemed more similar than within healthy donors.

Every donor provided one heparinised blood draw, which averaged about 116 mL. CD4+ naive, central memory, regulatory and stem cell-like memory subsets were isolated by sorting on CD45RO/CCR7/CD25/CD127/CD95/CD27. Trimming cost V 0 bases and J 6 bases, with 8 bases left between them. Germline CDR1 LNHNV, CDR2 YYDKDF (reference sequence). This CDR3 has 14 amino acids. What was sequenced were expressed TCRB transcripts, since all of the isolated RNA had been reverse transcribed. The table came from immunoSEQ multiplex PCR; TCRdb's copy has only in-frame clones and leaves some out. The sample has around 160,000 clones, 7% to 9.5% seen once.

The chain carries TRBV15 and TRBJ2-2, with unresolved D. The receptor's source is a woman aged 25 to 39 with type 1 diabetes. Specimen: central memory CD4+ T cells from blood. This chain's CDR3 is CATSRDTVPGELFF. The DNA for the CDR3 is TGTGCCACCAGCAGAGATACGGTCCCCGGGGAGCTGTTTTTT. The full variable domain, with the rest looked up from reference TRBV15 and TRBJ2-2, is DAMVIQNPRYQVTQFGKPVTLSCSQTLNHNVMYWYQQKSSQAPKLLFHYYDKDFNNEADTPDNFQSRRPNTSFCFLDIRSPGLGDTAMYLCATSRDTVPGELFFGEGSRLTVL.